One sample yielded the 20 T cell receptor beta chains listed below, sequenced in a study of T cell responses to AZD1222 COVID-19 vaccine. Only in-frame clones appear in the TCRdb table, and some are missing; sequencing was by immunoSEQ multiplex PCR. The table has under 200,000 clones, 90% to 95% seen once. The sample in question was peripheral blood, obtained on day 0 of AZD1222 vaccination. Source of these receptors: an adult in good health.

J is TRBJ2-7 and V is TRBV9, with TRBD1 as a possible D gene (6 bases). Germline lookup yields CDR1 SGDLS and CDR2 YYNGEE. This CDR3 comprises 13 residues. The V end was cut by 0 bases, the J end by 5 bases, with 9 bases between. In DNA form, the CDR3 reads TGTGCCAGCAGCGTAGCCCAGGGGCACGAGCAGTACTTC. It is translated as CASSVAQGHEQYF. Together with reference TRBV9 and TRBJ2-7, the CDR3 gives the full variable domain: DSGVTQTPKHLITATGQRVTLRCSPRSGDLSVYWYQQSLDQGLQFLIQYYNGEERAKGNILERFSAQQFPDLHSELNLSSLELGDSALYFCASSVAQGHEQYFGPGTRLTVT.

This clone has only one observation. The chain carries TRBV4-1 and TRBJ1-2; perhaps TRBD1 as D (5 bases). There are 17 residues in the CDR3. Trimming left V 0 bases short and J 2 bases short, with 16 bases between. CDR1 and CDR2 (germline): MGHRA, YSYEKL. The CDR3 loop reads CASSQEAQGGYNYGYTF. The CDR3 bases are TGCGCCAGCAGCCAAGAGGCGCAGGGTGGGTACAACTATGGCTACACCTTC.

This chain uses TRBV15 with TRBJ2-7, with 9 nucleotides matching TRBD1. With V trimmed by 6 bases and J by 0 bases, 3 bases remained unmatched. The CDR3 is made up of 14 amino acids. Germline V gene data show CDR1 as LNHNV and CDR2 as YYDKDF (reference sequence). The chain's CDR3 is CATRRDRDSYEQYF. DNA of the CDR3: TGTGCCACCAGGCGGGACAGGGACTCCTACGAGCAGTACTTC.

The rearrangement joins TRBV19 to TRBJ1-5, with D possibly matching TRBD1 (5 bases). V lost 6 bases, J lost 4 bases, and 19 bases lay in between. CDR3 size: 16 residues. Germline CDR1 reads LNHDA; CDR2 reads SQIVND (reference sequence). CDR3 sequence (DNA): TGTGCCAGTAGCTCCCTCGCCCCGGGGGGTAATCAGCCCCAGCATTTT. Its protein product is CASSSLAPGGNQPQHF.

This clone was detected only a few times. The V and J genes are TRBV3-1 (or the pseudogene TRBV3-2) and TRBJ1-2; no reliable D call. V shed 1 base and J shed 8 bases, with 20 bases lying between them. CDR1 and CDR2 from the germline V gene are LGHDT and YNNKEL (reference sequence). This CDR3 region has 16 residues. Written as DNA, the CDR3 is TGTGCCAGCAGCCAAGCTTGGAGATCTCCATCTAAGGGCTACACCTTC. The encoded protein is CASSQAWRSPSKGYTF.

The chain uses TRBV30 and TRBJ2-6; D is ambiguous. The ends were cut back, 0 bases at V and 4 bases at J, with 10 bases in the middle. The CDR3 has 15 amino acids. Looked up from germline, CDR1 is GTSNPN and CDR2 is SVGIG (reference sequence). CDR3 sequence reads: CAWSVATPGANVLTF. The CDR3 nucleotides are TGTGCCTGGAGTGTGGCGACGCCCGGGGCCAACGTCCTGACTTTC.

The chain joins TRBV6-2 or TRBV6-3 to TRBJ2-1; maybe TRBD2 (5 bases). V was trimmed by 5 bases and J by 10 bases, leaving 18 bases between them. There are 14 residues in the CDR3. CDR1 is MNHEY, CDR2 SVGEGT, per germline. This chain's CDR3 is CASSDMFGLGEQFF. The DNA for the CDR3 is TGTGCCAGCAGTGACATGTTCGGACTCGGAGAGCAGTTCTTC.

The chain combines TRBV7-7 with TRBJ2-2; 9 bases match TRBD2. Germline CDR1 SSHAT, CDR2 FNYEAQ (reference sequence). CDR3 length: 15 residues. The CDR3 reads CASAAGGGFAGELFF. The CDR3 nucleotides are TGTGCTAGCGCAGCGGGAGGAGGATTTGCCGGGGAGCTGTTTTTT.

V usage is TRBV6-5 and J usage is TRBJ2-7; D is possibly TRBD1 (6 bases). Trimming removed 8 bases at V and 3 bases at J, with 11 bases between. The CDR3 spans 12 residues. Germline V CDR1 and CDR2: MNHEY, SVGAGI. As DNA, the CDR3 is TGTGCCAGCGGCTCCAGGGGCTACGAGCAGTACTTC. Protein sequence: CASGSRGYEQYF.

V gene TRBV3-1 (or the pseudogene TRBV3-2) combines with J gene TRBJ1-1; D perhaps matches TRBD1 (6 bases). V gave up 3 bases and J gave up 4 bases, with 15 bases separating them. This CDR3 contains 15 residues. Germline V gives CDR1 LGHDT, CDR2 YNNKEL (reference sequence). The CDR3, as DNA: TGTGCCAGCAGCCATCACAGGGCGAGGCTCACTGAAGCTTTCTTT. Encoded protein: CASSHHRARLTEAFF.

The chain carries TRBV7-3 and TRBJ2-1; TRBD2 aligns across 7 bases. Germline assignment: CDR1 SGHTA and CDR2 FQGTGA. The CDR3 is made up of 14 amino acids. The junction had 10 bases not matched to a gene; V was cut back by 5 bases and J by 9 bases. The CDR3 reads CASSPGGTSLEQFF. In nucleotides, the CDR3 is TGTGCCAGCAGCCCCGGGGGGACTTCTCTTGAGCAGTTCTTC. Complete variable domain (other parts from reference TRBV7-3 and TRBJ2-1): GAGVSQTPSNKVTEKGKYVELRCDPISGHTALYWYRQSLGQGPEFLIYFQGTGAADDSGLPNDRFFAVRPEGSVSTLKIQRTERGDSAVYLCASSPGGTSLEQFFGPGTRLTVL.

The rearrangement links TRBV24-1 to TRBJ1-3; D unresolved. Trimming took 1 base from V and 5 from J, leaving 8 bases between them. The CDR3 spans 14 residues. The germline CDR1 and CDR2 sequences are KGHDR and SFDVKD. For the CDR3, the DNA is TGTGCCACCAGTGATTTCTCGGGTAGAAACACCATATATTTT. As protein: CATSDFSGRNTIYF.

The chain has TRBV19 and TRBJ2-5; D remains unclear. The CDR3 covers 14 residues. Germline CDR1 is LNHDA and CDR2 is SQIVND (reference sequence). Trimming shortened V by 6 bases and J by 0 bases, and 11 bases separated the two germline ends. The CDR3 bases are TGTGCCAGTAGCCCTGACCCGTACCAAGAGACCCAGTACTTC. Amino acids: CASSPDPYQETQYF.

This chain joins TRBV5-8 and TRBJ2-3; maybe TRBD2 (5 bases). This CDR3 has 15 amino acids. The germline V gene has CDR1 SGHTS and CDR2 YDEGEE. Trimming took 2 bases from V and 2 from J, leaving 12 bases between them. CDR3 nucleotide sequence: TGTGCCAGCAGCTTAGCGAGCGGCCCCACAGATACGCAGTATTTT. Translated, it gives CASSLASGPTDTQYF.

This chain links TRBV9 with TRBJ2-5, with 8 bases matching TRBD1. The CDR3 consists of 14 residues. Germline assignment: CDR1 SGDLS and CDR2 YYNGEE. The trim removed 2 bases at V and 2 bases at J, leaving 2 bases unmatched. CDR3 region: CASSVGQGQETQYF. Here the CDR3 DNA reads TGTGCCAGCAGCGTTGGACAGGGACAAGAGACCCAGTACTTC.

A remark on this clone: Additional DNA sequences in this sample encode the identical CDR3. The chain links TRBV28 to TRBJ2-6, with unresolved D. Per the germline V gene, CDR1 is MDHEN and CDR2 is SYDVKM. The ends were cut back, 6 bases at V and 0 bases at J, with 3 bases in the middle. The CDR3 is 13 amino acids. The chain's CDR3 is CASRASGANVLTF. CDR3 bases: TGTGCCAGCAGAGCCTCTGGGGCCAACGTCCTGACTTTC.

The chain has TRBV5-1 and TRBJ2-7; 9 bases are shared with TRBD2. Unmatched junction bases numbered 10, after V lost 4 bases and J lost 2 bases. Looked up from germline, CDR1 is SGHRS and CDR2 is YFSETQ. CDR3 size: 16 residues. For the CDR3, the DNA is TGCGCCAGCAGCGCCGGACTAGCGAACCCTACCTACGAGCAGTACTTC. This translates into CASSAGLANPTYEQYF.

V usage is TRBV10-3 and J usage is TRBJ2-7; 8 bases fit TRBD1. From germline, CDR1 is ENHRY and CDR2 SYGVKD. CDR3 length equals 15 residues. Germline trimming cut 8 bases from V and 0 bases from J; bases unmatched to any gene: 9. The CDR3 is CAIGTGVSSSYEQYF. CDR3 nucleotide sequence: TGTGCCATCGGGACAGGAGTATCATCCTCCTACGAGCAGTACTTC.

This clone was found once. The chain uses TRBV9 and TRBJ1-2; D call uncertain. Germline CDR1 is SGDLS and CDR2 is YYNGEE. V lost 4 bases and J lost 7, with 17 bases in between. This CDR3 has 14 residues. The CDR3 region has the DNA TGTGCCAGCAGCCAAAGGACTGCCGTCGGTGGCTACACCTTC. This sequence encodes CASSQRTAVGGYTF.

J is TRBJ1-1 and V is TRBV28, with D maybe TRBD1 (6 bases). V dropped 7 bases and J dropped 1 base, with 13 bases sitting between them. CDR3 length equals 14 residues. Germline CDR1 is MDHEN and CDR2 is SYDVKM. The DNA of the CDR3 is TGTGCCAGCACCCCCGACAGGAGGAACACTGAAGCTTTCTTT. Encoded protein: CASTPDRRNTEAFF. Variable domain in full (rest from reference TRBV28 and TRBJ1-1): DVKVTQSSRYLVKRTGEKVFLECVQDMDHENMFWYRQDPGLGLRLIYFSYDVKMKEKGDIPEGYSVSREKKERFSLILESASTNQTSMYLCASTPDRRNTEAFFGQGTRLTVV.